What follows are 14 T cell receptor beta chains derived from one specimen sequenced in a study of T cells after yellow fever vaccination. In TCRdb, the 5' RACE reads were re-called with MiXCR into one record per CDR3 protein. The sample lists about 300,000 distinct CDR3 sequences, around 7% occurring once. Sample: PBMCs, taken around 45 days after the first yellow fever vaccination. These receptors all come from a man aged 18 to 35 who received the YFV17D yellow fever vaccine.

The rearrangement joins TRBV5-1 to TRBJ2-2, with a weak D call TRBD2 (6 bases). The CDR3 is 18 amino acids. The V end was cut by 3 bases, the J end by 2 bases, with 20 bases between. Germline CDR1 is SGHRS and CDR2 is YFSETQ. This chain's CDR3 is CASSSPGAARKNTGELFF. As DNA, the CDR3 is TGCGCCAGCAGCTCACCGGGAGCGGCGAGAAAAAACACCGGGGAGCTGTTTTTT. The full variable domain, completed using reference TRBV5-1 and TRBJ2-2, is KAGVTQTPRYLIKTRGQQVTLSCSPISGHRSVSWYQQTPGQGLQFLFEYFSETQRNKGNFPGRFSGRQFSNSRSEMNVSTLELGDSALYLCASSSPGAARKNTGELFFGEGSRLTVL.

This clonotype has just a few counts. The chain links TRBV3-1 to TRBJ2-6; D is unresolved. The CDR3 loop spans 14 amino acids. V was shortened by 1 base and J by 6 bases, with 7 bases between the two germline ends. Germline-derived CDR1 and CDR2 are LGHDT and YNNKEL (reference sequence). The CDR3 sequence: CASSQALVANVLTF. In nucleotides, the CDR3 is TGTGCCAGCAGCCAAGCACTGGTGGCCAACGTCCTGACTTTC.

This clonotype occurred many times. The chain has TRBV9 and TRBJ1-2; 7 bases match TRBD1. The germline CDR1 and CDR2 sequences are SGDLS and YYNGEE. Trimming took 3 bases from V and 1 from J; bases not matched to a gene: 3. The CDR3 contains 14 residues. Here the CDR3 DNA reads TGTGCCAGCAGCGAGGACAGGCATAACTATGGCTACACCTTC. Translation: CASSEDRHNYGYTF. Combining the CDR3 with reference TRBV9 and TRBJ1-2 gives the whole variable domain DSGVTQTPKHLITATGQRVTLRCSPRSGDLSVYWYQQSLDQGLQFLIQYYNGEERAKGNILERFSAQQFPDLHSELNLSSLELGDSALYFCASSEDRHNYGYTFGSGTRLTVV.

V is TRBV27 and J is TRBJ1-5; D might be TRBD1 (5 bases). The CDR3 covers 14 residues. V lost 7 bases and J lost 4, with 14 bases in between. CDR1 MNHEY and CDR2 SMNVEV come from the germline V gene (reference sequence). CDR3 bases: TGTGCCAGCAAATCGGGGGTATGGAATCAGCCCCAGCATTTT. This translates into CASKSGVWNQPQHF.

V and J are TRBV4-3 and TRBJ1-6, with D unresolved. V was trimmed by 4 bases and J by 6 bases, leaving 22 bases between them. The CDR3 extends over 18 amino acids. Germline V CDR1 and CDR2: LGHNA, YSLEER. CDR3 region: CASSLQLSTGGSNSPLHF. As DNA, the CDR3 is TGCGCCAGCAGCCTCCAACTGAGTACGGGAGGATCTAATTCACCCCTCCACTTT.

The rearrangement joins TRBV20-1 to TRBJ2-5; 9 bases line up with TRBD1. The CDR3 is 12 residues long. Per the germline V gene, CDR1 is DFQATT and CDR2 is SNEGSKA (reference sequence). V shed 5 bases, J shed 4 bases, and the junction held 2 bases outside the gene matches. The CDR3 loop is CSAPDRGETQYF. Written as DNA, the CDR3 is TGCAGTGCTCCGGACAGGGGAGAGACCCAGTACTTC.

This clonotype has just one count. Given a much more abundant clone one base away, this may be a read error. The chain is built from TRBV4-2 and TRBJ2-1; D unclear. The germline CDR1 and CDR2 sequences are LGHNA and YNFKEQ. The CDR3 runs 15 residues. The CDR3 region is CTSSQGSVSPNEQFF. For the CDR3, the DNA is TGTACCAGCAGCCAAGGTTCTGTGTCCCCCAATGAGCAGTTCTTC.

There are a few counts of this clonotype. The CDR3 loop is CASMESGTASYEQYF. CDR3 nucleotide sequence: TGCGCCAGCATGGAGAGTGGGACAGCATCCTACGAGCAGTACTTC. The chain uses TRBV5-1 and TRBJ2-7, with 7 bases aligning to TRBD1. The CDR3 is made up of 15 amino acids. Germline lookup yields CDR1 SGHRS and CDR2 YFSETQ. The junction had 10 bases not matched to a gene; V was cut back by 6 bases and J by 1 base.

This clonotype has ten or more counts. Its ends do not fully match the called genes, so a read error is possible. J is TRBJ2-3 and V is TRBV5-1; TRBD1 might be the D (5 bases). The CDR3 loop spans 14 amino acids. CDR1 and CDR2 from the germline V gene are SGHRS and YFSETQ. CDR3 sequence (DNA): TGTGCCAGCAGCTCCGGACAAGGCACAGATACGCAGTATTTT. Its protein is CASSSGQGTDTQYF.

This clonotype appeared a few times. The chain uses TRBV5-1 and TRBJ2-1, with no clear D. Per the germline V gene, CDR1 is SGHRS and CDR2 is YFSETQ. Trimming shortened V by 1 base and J by 0 bases, and 14 bases separated the two germline ends. The length of the CDR3 is 17 residues. The chain's CDR3 is CASSLTLTLSSYNEQFF. The CDR3 coding sequence is TGCGCCAGCAGCTTGACCCTGACGCTTTCCTCCTACAATGAGCAGTTCTTC.

This clonotype occurred a few times. V usage is TRBV28 and J usage is TRBJ2-7; no reliable D call. Germline V lookup: CDR1 MDHEN, CDR2 SYDVKM. Deletions cut 5 bases from V and 4 bases from J, with 12 bases between. The length of the CDR3 is 13 residues. The CDR3 loop reads CASSQTDKYEQYV. In nucleotides, the CDR3 is TGTGCCAGCAGTCAGACGGATAAATACGAGCAGTACGTC.

The V gene is TRBV5-1, the J gene TRBJ2-3; maybe TRBD2 (5 bases). The CDR3 has 14 residues. The germline V and J ends were trimmed by 0 bases and 4 bases, with 9 bases remaining between them. CDR1 and CDR2 from the germline V gene are SGHRS and YFSETQ. CDR3 loop: CASSLVERPDTQYF. The CDR3 DNA reads as TGCGCCAGCAGCTTGGTTGAGCGGCCAGATACGCAGTATTTT.

This clonotype turned up a few times. V usage is TRBV9 and J usage is TRBJ2-2, with 11 bases aligning to TRBD1. The CDR3 sequence is 14 residues long. Trimming removed 3 bases from V and 7 bases from J; junction bases left unmatched: 2. Germline V gene data show CDR1 as SGDLS and CDR2 as YYNGEE. The chain's CDR3 is CASSGTGGHGELFF. As DNA, the CDR3 is TGTGCCAGCAGCGGGACAGGGGGCCACGGGGAGCTGTTTTTT. Using reference TRBV9 and TRBJ2-2 for the parts outside the CDR3, the full variable domain is DSGVTQTPKHLITATGQRVTLRCSPRSGDLSVYWYQQSLDQGLQFLIQYYNGEERAKGNILERFSAQQFPDLHSELNLSSLELGDSALYFCASSGTGGHGELFFGEGSRLTVL.

This clonotype was observed at least ten times. The chain combines TRBV4-2 with TRBJ2-5; D is perhaps TRBD1 (6 bases). The CDR3 covers 13 residues. Trimming shortened V by 6 bases and J by 5 bases, and 13 bases separated the two germline ends. CDR1 is LGHNA and CDR2 is YNFKEQ in the germline V gene. The CDR3 spells CASSTAGAETQYF. The CDR3 region has the DNA TGTGCCAGCAGTACTGCAGGGGCGGAGACCCAGTACTTC.